This section outlines one TCR beta chain sequence together with its context. This CDR3 is 15 amino acids long. Deletions cut 4 bases from V and 0 bases from J, with 13 bases between. Germline-derived CDR1 and CDR2 are SGHDN and FVKESK. Participants were aged about 18 to 90 years from roughly 26 US areas. The source of the sample is a study of blood T cell repertoires in COVID-19. Looking at the study overall: T cells, B-cell-depleted T cells, or PBMCs provided the cDNA or gDNA that served as material.

Repertoires were generated with immunoSEQ multiplex PCR, while TCRdb's copy carries only in-frame clones and drops some. Found here are about 330,000 clones, 87% of them singletons; the top ten hold about 5%. This chain links TRBV14 with TRBJ2-7; perhaps TRBD2 as D (5 bases). The receptor was isolated from a woman aged 25 to 39 who had recovered from COVID-19. The sequencing sample was made of PBMCs or T cells enriched from blood (not recorded which). In nucleotides, the CDR3 is TGTGCCAGCAGCCCTAAAGAGGGTCTCTCCTACGAGCAGTACTTC. Amino acid sequence: CASSPKEGLSYEQYF.